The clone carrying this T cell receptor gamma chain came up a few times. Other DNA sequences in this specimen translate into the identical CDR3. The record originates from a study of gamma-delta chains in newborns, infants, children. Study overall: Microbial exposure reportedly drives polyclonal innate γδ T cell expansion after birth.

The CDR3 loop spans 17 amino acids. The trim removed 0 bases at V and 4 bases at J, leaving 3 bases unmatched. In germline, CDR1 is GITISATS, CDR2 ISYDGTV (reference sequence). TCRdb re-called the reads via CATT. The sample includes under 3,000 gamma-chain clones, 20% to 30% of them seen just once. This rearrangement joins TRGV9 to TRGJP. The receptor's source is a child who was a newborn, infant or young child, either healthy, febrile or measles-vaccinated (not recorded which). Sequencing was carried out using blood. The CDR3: CALWEVRQELGKKIKVF. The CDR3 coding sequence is TGTGCCTTGTGGGAGGTGCGTCAAGAGTTGGGCAAAAAAATCAAGGTATTT.